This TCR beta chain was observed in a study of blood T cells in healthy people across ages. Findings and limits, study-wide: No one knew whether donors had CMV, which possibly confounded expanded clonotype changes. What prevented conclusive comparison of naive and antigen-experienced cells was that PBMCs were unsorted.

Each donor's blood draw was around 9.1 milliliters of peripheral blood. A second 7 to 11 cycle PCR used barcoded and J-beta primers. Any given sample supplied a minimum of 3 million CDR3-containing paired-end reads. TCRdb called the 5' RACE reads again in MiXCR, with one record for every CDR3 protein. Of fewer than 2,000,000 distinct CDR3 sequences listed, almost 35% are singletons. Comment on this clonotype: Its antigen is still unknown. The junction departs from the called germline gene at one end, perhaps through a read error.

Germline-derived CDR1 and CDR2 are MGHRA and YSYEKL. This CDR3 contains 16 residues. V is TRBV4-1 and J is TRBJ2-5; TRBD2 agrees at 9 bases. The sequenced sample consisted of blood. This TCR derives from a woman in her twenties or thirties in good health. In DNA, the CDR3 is TGCGCCAGCAGCCCTACCCTAGCGGGGATTTCCTACGAGCAGTGCTTC. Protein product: CASSPTLAGISYEQCF.